Presented here are 23 T cell receptor beta chains from one specimen sequenced in a study of blood T cell repertoires in COVID-19. Using immunoSEQ multiplex PCR, the repertoire was profiled, and TCRdb retains in-frame clones only, with some absent. The table lists approximately 200,000 clones, more than 70% of them singletons, with roughly 2.6% in the top ten. The sequencing input was peripheral blood. Receptors were obtained from a woman in her sixties with acute or convalescent COVID-19.

V is TRBV5-1 and J is TRBJ1-1; D unclear. Trimming took 4 bases from V and 5 from J, leaving 12 bases between them. CDR1 is SGHRS and CDR2 is YFSETQ in the germline V gene. This CDR3 contains 13 residues. DNA of the CDR3: TGCGCCAGCAGCCCTGAGGGAGGGACTGAAGCTTTCTTT. It encodes CASSPEGGTEAFF.

V gene TRBV7-8 combines with J gene TRBJ2-1; D ambiguous. This CDR3 comprises 12 residues. Germline CDR1 is SGHVS and CDR2 is FQNEAQ. The germline V and J ends were trimmed by 5 bases and 10 bases, with 12 bases remaining between them. CDR3 nucleotides: TGTGCCAGCAGCCCGATTATTGCGGAGCAGTTCTTC. This gives the protein CASSPIIAEQFF. The full variable domain, its missing parts supplied by reference TRBV7-8 and TRBJ2-1, is GAGVSQSPRYKVAKRGQDVALRCDPISGHVSLFWYQQALGQGPEFLTYFQNEAQLDKSGLPSDRFFAERPEGSVSTLKIQRTQQEDSAVYLCASSPIIAEQFFGPGTRLTVL.

The V and J genes are TRBV6-2 or TRBV6-3 and TRBJ1-5; 7 nucleotides align to TRBD1. J lost 7 bases, V lost 4 bases, and 7 bases had no gene match. CDR3 size: 14 residues. The germline V gene encodes CDR1 MNHEY and CDR2 SVGEGT. CDR3 coding DNA: TGTGCCAGCAGTTCCCGGACAGGAGGGCAGCCCCAGCATTTT. Amino acids: CASSSRTGGQPQHF.

V usage is TRBV27 and J usage is TRBJ1-1; possibly TRBD1 for D (5 bases). Per germline, CDR1 MNHEY and CDR2 SMNVEV (reference sequence). This CDR3 spans 14 amino acids. Trimming cost V 4 bases and J 0 bases, with 9 bases left between them. The CDR3 coding sequence is TGTGCCAGCAGTTCCAGACAGATGAACACTGAAGCTTTCTTT. This sequence encodes CASSSRQMNTEAFF.

The chain employs TRBV5-8 and TRBJ1-4, with 7 bases matching TRBD1. V gave up 0 bases and J gave up 8 bases; unmatched junction bases: 4. Germline CDR1 and CDR2: SGHTS and YDEGEE. The CDR3 covers 14 residues. The CDR3 DNA sequence: TGTGCCAGCAGCTTGGACAGGGGAACCGAAAAACTGTTTTTT. Its protein product is CASSLDRGTEKLFF.

The rearrangement links TRBV15 to TRBJ2-5; a possible D gene is TRBD2 (5 bases). Trimming took 1 base from V and 5 from J, leaving 20 bases between them. This CDR3 is 17 amino acids long. In germline, CDR1 is LNHNV, CDR2 YYDKDF (reference sequence). This CDR3 is CATSRGGRRAMGETQYF. For the CDR3, the DNA is TGTGCCACCAGCAGAGGCGGTAGGCGGGCCATGGGGGAGACCCAGTACTTC.

The gene calls are TRBV28 and TRBJ1-2, with D possibly matching TRBD1 (6 bases). V was trimmed by 8 bases and J by 6 bases, leaving 16 bases between them. CDR3 length: 13 amino acids. The germline V gene has CDR1 MDHEN and CDR2 SYDVKM. Written as DNA, the CDR3 is TGTGCCAGCTCTGTACAGGGCGGAAATGGCTACACCTTC. This encodes CASSVQGGNGYTF.

The chain combines TRBV6-2 or TRBV6-3 with TRBJ2-7; 14 nucleotides line up with TRBD2. J lost 9 bases, V lost 2 bases, and 6 bases had no gene match. Germline V CDR1 and CDR2: MNHEY, SVGEGT. This CDR3 has 15 residues. The CDR3 coding sequence is TGTGCCAGCAGTTACACGGGACTAGCGGGAGCCTTGCAGTACTTC. Translation: CASSYTGLAGALQYF.

J is TRBJ1-2 and V is TRBV5-1; TRBD1 is a possible D gene (5 bases). Germline values: CDR1 SGHRS, CDR2 YFSETQ. Between the trimmed V and J ends, which lost 4 bases and 4 bases, there was a span of 17 bases. The CDR3 runs 15 residues. The CDR3 region has the DNA TGCGCCAGCAGCCCGGGGGGAGGGGAGCGCTATGGCTACACCTTC. Its protein product is CASSPGGGERYGYTF. Supplemented by reference TRBV5-1 and TRBJ1-2, the full variable domain reads KAGVTQTPRYLIKTRGQQVTLSCSPISGHRSVSWYQQTPGQGLQFLFEYFSETQRNKGNFPGRFSGRQFSNSRSEMNVSTLELGDSALYLCASSPGGGERYGYTFGSGTRLTVV.

This clone appeared once. The chain combines TRBV10-1 with TRBJ2-2; no clear D. CDR1 and CDR2 (germline): WNHNN, SYGVQD (reference sequence). The length of the CDR3 is 13 residues. The germline V and J ends were trimmed by 6 bases and 5 bases, with 10 bases remaining between them. CDR3 region: CASSLTITGELFF. The CDR3 DNA is TGCGCCAGCAGCCTGACAATTACCGGGGAGCTGTTTTTT.

The chain couples TRBV7-2 to TRBJ1-3, with 10 bases matching TRBD1. Germline V gene lookup returns CDR1 SGHTA and CDR2 FQGNSA. The CDR3 has 16 residues. The junction had 5 bases not matched to a gene; V was cut back by 1 base and J by 5 bases. In nucleotides, the CDR3 is TGTGCCAGCAGCTTAGGGGGACAGGGGCTGAGAAACACCATATATTTT. This encodes CASSLGGQGLRNTIYF.

The rearrangement uses TRBV5-1 and TRBJ1-2, with D perhaps matching TRBD1 (6 bases). CDR3 length equals 13 residues. With 0 bases removed from V and 5 bases from J, the gap between germline ends came to 8 bases. The germline CDR1 and CDR2 sequences are SGHRS and YFSETQ. CDR3 loop: CASSLDRVYGYTF. CDR3 coding DNA: TGCGCCAGCAGCTTGGACAGGGTATATGGCTACACCTTC.

The rearrangement uses TRBV11-2 and TRBJ2-1; 9 bases map to TRBD2. CDR3 length equals 17 residues. Germline CDR1 and CDR2: SGHAT and FQNNGV. V was pared by 5 bases and J by 0 bases, with 8 bases of the junction left unmatched. Here the CDR3 reads CASSPPLAGPSYNEQFF. As DNA, the CDR3 is TGTGCCAGCAGCCCTCCTCTAGCGGGACCCTCCTACAATGAGCAGTTCTTC.

The chain couples TRBV3-1 (or the pseudogene TRBV3-2) to TRBJ2-3, with a tentative D call TRBD2 (5 bases). Germline CDR1 and CDR2: LGHDT and YNNKEL (reference sequence). V was trimmed by 0 bases and J by 3 bases, leaving 7 bases between them. CDR3 length equals 14 residues. CDR3 loop: CASSQDLATDTQYF. CDR3 nucleotide sequence: TGTGCCAGCAGCCAAGATTTAGCGACAGATACGCAGTATTTT.

The J gene is TRBJ2-3, the V gene TRBV29-1; 7 bases agree with TRBD2. Germline assignment: CDR1 SQVTM and CDR2 ANQGSEA. V was clipped by 5 bases and J by 0 bases; unmatched bases: 2. The CDR3 totals 13 residues. CDR3 sequence: CSVREDSTDTQYF. The CDR3 DNA reads TGCAGCGTTCGGGAGGACAGCACAGATACGCAGTATTTT.

The V and J genes are TRBV9 and TRBJ1-3; D gene ambiguous. The CDR3 is made up of 13 amino acids. V shed 1 base and J shed 5 bases, with 7 bases lying between them. Germline V lookup: CDR1 SGDLS, CDR2 YYNGEE. CDR3 nucleotides: TGTGCCAGCAGCGTAAGCGAGAGAAACACCATATATTTT. Encoded protein: CASSVSERNTIYF. Filled out from reference TRBV9 and TRBJ1-3, the complete variable domain reads DSGVTQTPKHLITATGQRVTLRCSPRSGDLSVYWYQQSLDQGLQFLIQYYNGEERAKGNILERFSAQQFPDLHSELNLSSLELGDSALYFCASSVSERNTIYFGEGSWLTVV.

This sequence joins TRBV20-1 and TRBJ1-5, with TRBD1 matching over 9 bases. The CDR3 runs 14 residues. CDR1 is DFQATT and CDR2 is SNEGSKA in the germline V gene (reference sequence). After removal of 3 bases from V and 7 bases from J, the junction contained 7 bases not matched to a gene. CDR3 DNA: TGCAGTGCTAGTCGGGACAGGGCATGGCAGCCCCAGCATTTT. Translated, it gives CSASRDRAWQPQHF.

The rearrangement links TRBV7-9 to TRBJ1-2, with D possibly TRBD1 on 5 matching bases. Germline V lookup: CDR1 SEHNR, CDR2 FQNEAQ (reference sequence). The CDR3 spans 12 residues. V dropped 6 bases and J dropped 12 bases, with 17 bases sitting between them. DNA of the CDR3: TGTGCCAGCAGACTAGGGGAGGGTTTCCACACCTTC. Translated, it gives CASRLGEGFHTF.

The rearrangement joins TRBV7-2 to TRBJ2-2; unclear D gene. CDR3 size: 14 residues. In germline, CDR1 is SGHTA, CDR2 FQGNSA. V gave up 1 base and J gave up 7 bases, with 10 bases separating them. The CDR3 bases are TGTGCCAGCAGCTTAGGAGAACTCAACGGGGAGCTGTTTTTT. Its translation is CASSLGELNGELFF.

This chain links TRBV2 with TRBJ1-4; 9 nucleotides align to TRBD1. Germline values: CDR1 SNHLY, CDR2 FYNNEI. This CDR3 has 17 residues. V gave up 6 bases and J gave up 10 bases; unmatched junction bases: 18. The CDR3 coding sequence is TGTGCCAGCAGGGCGCTACAACTCCGGGACAGGGCGGCAAAACTGTTTTTT. Amino acid sequence: CASRALQLRDRAAKLFF.

The rearrangement links TRBV18 to TRBJ2-2; 9 bases are a match to TRBD1. The germline V gene encodes CDR1 KGHSH and CDR2 LQKENI. The J segment lost 8 bases and the V segment lost 2 bases, leaving 6 bases of the junction unmatched. The CDR3 covers 15 residues. CDR3 DNA: TGTGCCAGCTCACCAAGGACAGGGGTCCGAGGGGAGCTGTTTTTT. Its protein product is CASSPRTGVRGELFF.

V and J are TRBV2 and TRBJ2-1; D perhaps matches TRBD2 (5 bases). The germline gives CDR1 SNHLY, CDR2 FYNNEI. CDR3 length: 14 residues. Trimming removed 3 bases from V and 6 bases from J, with 12 bases in between. The DNA of the CDR3 is TGTGCCAGCAGTGATAGAGGAACTAGCAATGAGCAGTTCTTC. Protein: CASSDRGTSNEQFF.

CDR3 region: CASSVSRTGGNGYTF. CDR3 nucleotide sequence: TGTGCCAGCAGCGTATCGCGGACAGGGGGGAATGGCTACACCTTC. The V gene is TRBV9, the J gene TRBJ1-2; 10 nucleotides line up with TRBD1. Losses at the gene ends were 1 base for V and 6 bases for J; bases not matched to a gene: 6. The CDR3 has 15 residues. CDR1 is SGDLS, CDR2 YYNGEE, per germline.